The rows below give T cell receptor beta chains drawn from one sample of a study of graft-versus-host responses after intestinal transplantation. This table comes from immunoSEQ multiplex PCR, and its TCRdb copy is limited to in-frame clones, with some not included. The data contain tens of thousands of clones, around 94% of them singletons. The material sequenced was PBMCs, taken 16 days after intestinal transplant. The receptors were gathered from a human patient who received an intestinal transplant, so some T cells may come from the graft donor. Both conserved end residues are part of each CDR3. The order of the fields is V gene, CDR3 length, J gene, D gene, clone size, CDR3 DNA, CDR3 protein. The D gene is left open where the match is weak. Only part of the rows carry a size: once, few, many, or a class if the clone is expanded.

TRBV9,14,TRBJ2-3,TRBD2,NA,TGTGCCAGCAGCCCCCGGGCTAGCGGTGATACGCAGTATTTT,CASSPRASGDTQYF
TRBV27,13,TRBJ2-2,NA,NA,TGTGCCAGCAGGCAGTCGAACACCGGGGAGCTGTTTTTT,CASRQSNTGELFF
TRBV4-1,18,TRBJ2-1,TRBD2,NA,TGCGCCAGCAGCCAAGAGTTTACTAGCGGGAGGGGGGTGAATGAGCAGTTCTTC,CASSQEFTSGRGVNEQFF
TRBV4-3,16,TRBJ2-1,TRBD2,NA,TGCGCCAGCAGCCAAGGGCTGAATAGCGGGAGAGATGAGCAGTTCTTC,CASSQGLNSGRDEQFF
TRBV28,13,TRBJ1-1,TRBD1,NA,TGTGCCAGCAGTTCAGACAGGGGGCGGCCAGCTTTCTTT,CASSSDRGRPAFF
TRBV4-1,18,TRBJ2-2,TRBD2,NA,TGCGCCAGCAGCCAACTGACTAGCGGGAGGTTCGGGACCGGGGAGCTGTTTTTT,CASSQLTSGRFGTGELFF
TRBV19,16,TRBJ2-1,NA,NA,TGTGCCAGTAGCTCTCCACGGGACTCCCCCTACAATGAGCAGTTCTTC,CASSSPRDSPYNEQFF
TRBV9,15,TRBJ2-1,TRBD2,NA,TGTGCCAGCAGCGAGGGAGGGGACGACTACAATGAGCAGTTCTTC,CASSEGGDDYNEQFF
TRBV7-9,15,TRBJ2-7,TRBD1,NA,TGTGCCAGCAGTTCCGGGACAGGGGGCTCGTACGAGCAGTACTTC,CASSSGTGGSYEQYF
TRBV6-1,16,TRBJ2-1,TRBD2,NA,TGTGCCAGCAGTGCGACTAGCGGGAGAACCTACAATGAGCAGTTCTTC,CASSATSGRTYNEQFF
TRBV19,12,TRBJ1-1,NA,NA,TGTGCCACCCAGACAGGGAACACTGAAGCTTTCTTT,CATQTGNTEAFF
TRBV19,14,TRBJ2-5,NA,NA,TGTGCCAGTAGTCTAAGACTATCACAAGAGACCCAGTACTTC,CASSLRLSQETQYF
TRBV6-5,13,TRBJ2-3,NA,NA,TGTGCCAGCAGTTACGACAACACAGATACGCAGTATTTT,CASSYDNTDTQYF
TRBV14,14,TRBJ2-7,NA,NA,TGTGCCAGCAGCCAATTAACAGCCAACTACGAGCAGTACTTC,CASSQLTANYEQYF
TRBV5-6,15,TRBJ2-5,NA,NA,TGTGCCAGCAGCTGGGGCGAGAGGTCACAAGAGACCCAGTACTTC,CASSWGERSQETQYF
TRBV11-2,13,TRBJ2-7,NA,once,TGTGCCAGCAGCCTTGGACTTCCCTACGAGCAGTACTTC,CASSLGLPYEQYF
TRBV5-4,14,TRBJ1-3,NA,NA,TGTGCCAGCAGCTCCTCCAGGGCTTTAAACACCATATATTTT,CASSSSRALNTIYF
TRBV4-1,14,TRBJ1-1,TRBD1,NA,TGCGCCAGCAGCCTTGGGACAGCGAACACTGAAGCTTTCTTT,CASSLGTANTEAFF
TRBV4-2,13,TRBJ1-1,NA,NA,TGTGCCAGCAGCCAAGATAGGGTAATAGAAGCTTTCTTT,CASSQDRVIEAFF
TRBV30,19,TRBJ2-1,TRBD2,NA,TGTGCCTGGAGCGCTCCCGGGACTAGCGGATCAAAGTTATACAATGAGCAGTTCTTC,CAWSAPGTSGSKLYNEQFF
TRBV28,13,TRBJ1-2,NA,NA,TGTGCCAGCAGTTCGATCGACGACTATGGCTACACCTTC,CASSSIDDYGYTF
TRBV19,13,TRBJ2-2,NA,NA,TGTGCCAGTAGTATTCAGAACACCGGGGAGCTGTTTTTT,CASSIQNTGELFF
TRBV10-1,12,TRBJ1-1,TRBD1,NA,TGCGCCAGCAGTGGAGGGGGCCCTGAAGCTTTCTTT,CASSGGGPEAFF
TRBV5-1,15,TRBJ2-2,NA,NA,TGCGCCAGCAGCTTGTTCTGGGAACCGACCGGGGAGCTGTTTTTT,CASSLFWEPTGELFF
TRBV28,15,TRBJ1-5,TRBD1,NA,TGTGCCAGCAGTTTATCGGTGACAGGGGATCAGCCCCAGCATTTT,CASSLSVTGDQPQHF
TRBV27,13,TRBJ2-1,NA,NA,TGTGCCAGCAGTTCGACAGCGTACAATGAGCAGTTCTTC,CASSSTAYNEQFF
TRBV27,13,TRBJ1-2,TRBD1,NA,TGTGCCAGCAGTTTTGAGGGGGCCTATGGCTACACCTTC,CASSFEGAYGYTF
TRBV4-3,15,TRBJ2-7,TRBD1,NA,TGCGCCAGCAGCCAAAAGGGACAGGGTCGGTACGAGCAGTACTTC,CASSQKGQGRYEQYF
TRBV5-1,15,TRBJ1-1,TRBD1,NA,TGCGCCAGCAGCCGAACGGGACAGAGGGACACTGAAGCTTTCTTT,CASSRTGQRDTEAFF
TRBV5-1,16,TRBJ2-5,TRBD2,NA,TGCGCCAGCAGCTCGGGACTAGCGGGCCCCCAAGAGACCCAGTACTTC,CASSSGLAGPQETQYF
TRBV7-6,15,TRBJ1-4,NA,NA,TGTGCCAGCAGCATCCGGGACGGGACGAATGAAAAACTGTTTTTT,CASSIRDGTNEKLFF
TRBV6-1,11,TRBJ2-5,NA,NA,TGTGCCAGCAGTGACAGGCTGGACCAGTACTTC,CASSDRLDQYF
TRBV28,12,TRBJ1-1,TRBD1,NA,TGTGCCAGCAGTTACAGGGGCACTGAAGCTTTCTTT,CASSYRGTEAFF
TRBV4-3,16,TRBJ2-6,NA,NA,TGCGCCAGCAGCCAAGATTTTGGGTCTGGGGCCAACGTCCTGACTTTC,CASSQDFGSGANVLTF
TRBV28,14,TRBJ2-1,NA,NA,TGTGCCAGCAGTTTATACCTGGGCTACAATGAGCAGTTCTTC,CASSLYLGYNEQFF
TRBV4-3,14,TRBJ2-2,NA,NA,TGCGCCAGCAGCCAAGATTGGATCACCGGGGAGCTGTTTTTT,CASSQDWITGELFF
TRBV6-4,14,TRBJ2-7,TRBD2,NA,TGTGCCAGCAGTCCCTTAGCGGGATCCTACGAGCAGTACTTC,CASSPLAGSYEQYF
TRBV4-1,15,TRBJ2-1,NA,NA,TGCGCCAGCAGCCAAGTGTCAGAGGGATACAATGAGCAGTTCTTC,CASSQVSEGYNEQFF
TRBV5-1,16,TRBJ2-3,NA,NA,TGCGCCAGCAGCTTGGGGGGACTCCCTAGCACAGATACGCAGTATTTT,CASSLGGLPSTDTQYF
TRBV5-5,17,TRBJ2-5,NA,few,TGTGCCAGCAGCTGGGGTTGGTCCTCGACTAGGCAAGAGACCCAGTACTTC,CASSWGWSSTRQETQYF
TRBV5-5,11,TRBJ2-7,NA,NA,TGTGCCAGCAGCTTGGAGTACGAGCAGTACTTC,CASSLEYEQYF
TRBV2,16,TRBJ2-3,NA,NA,TGTGCCAGCAGGGACTCCCGGGTCAGGTTAGGAGATACGCAGTATTTT,CASRDSRVRLGDTQYF
TRBV4-3,16,TRBJ1-3,NA,NA,TGCGCCAGCAGCCAAGATGGGGGGAGCTCTGGAAACACCATATATTTT,CASSQDGGSSGNTIYF
TRBV11-1,13,TRBJ1-2,NA,NA,TGTGCCAGCAGCGCCATCGGGTTCTATGGCTACACCTTC,CASSAIGFYGYTF
TRBV9,15,TRBJ2-3,NA,NA,TGTGCCAGCAGCGGCGCTCGGGTGCCCACAGATACGCAGTATTTT,CASSGARVPTDTQYF
TRBV2,13,TRBJ2-1,NA,NA,TGTGCCAGCAGTACCGGACAGAACAATGAGCAGTTCTTC,CASSTGQNNEQFF
TRBV9,14,TRBJ1-6,NA,NA,TGTGCCAGCAGCGCCACAGGGACCAATACACCCCTCCACTTT,CASSATGTNTPLHF
TRBV28,16,TRBJ2-7,TRBD2,NA,TGTGCCAGCAGTTTACTCTCGGGGGGGCGCACTAAAGAGCAGTACTTC,CASSLLSGGRTKEQYF
TRBV28,14,TRBJ1-1,NA,NA,TGTGCCAGCAGTTTTGTGGCGGAGAACACTGAAGCTTTCTTT,CASSFVAENTEAFF
TRBV13,15,TRBJ2-7,NA,NA,TGTGCCAGCAGCCACCGCAAGGCCACGTTCTACGAGCAGTACTTC,CASSHRKATFYEQYF
TRBV7-9,12,TRBJ2-7,NA,NA,TGTGCCAGCAGCTTAGGCACCAGCGAGCAGTACTTC,CASSLGTSEQYF
TRBV18,16,TRBJ2-3,TRBD2,few,TGTGCCAGCTCGCCCGACAGTCGGCGGGAGATAGATACGCAGTATTTT,CASSPDSRREIDTQYF
TRBV13,16,TRBJ2-7,TRBD2,NA,TGTGCCAGCAGCCTCCGGGGTAGCGGGAGACCCTACGAGCAGTACTTC,CASSLRGSGRPYEQYF
TRBV4-3,15,TRBJ2-3,NA,NA,TGCGCCAGCAGCCAACGGGTCGGGGCGCAGGATACGCAGTATTTT,CASSQRVGAQDTQYF
TRBV5-5,14,TRBJ2-7,TRBD1,NA,TGTGCCAGCAGCTTTGTACAGGGGGCGTGGGAGCAGTACTTC,CASSFVQGAWEQYF
TRBV2,13,TRBJ2-2,NA,NA,TGTGCCAGCAGCCAGGGAAACACCGGGGAGCTGTTTTTT,CASSQGNTGELFF
TRBV19,15,TRBJ2-1,TRBD2,NA,TGTGCCAGTAGTATAGATCGCGGGAGGGGGAATGAGCAGTTCTTC,CASSIDRGRGNEQFF
TRBV12-5,14,TRBJ2-3,NA,once,TGTGCTAGTGGTTTGACCGGGAGTACAGATACGCAGTATTTT,CASGLTGSTDTQYF
TRBV6-5,15,TRBJ2-1,NA,NA,TGTGCCAGCAGTTACCCGGGACAAGGCTACAATGAGCAGTTCTTC,CASSYPGQGYNEQFF
TRBV5-1,15,TRBJ2-3,TRBD2,NA,TGCGCCAGCAGCTTGACTAGCGGGAGCACAGATACGCAGTATTTT,CASSLTSGSTDTQYF